In its sample, the clone carrying this T cell receptor (beta chain) was seen a few times. The sample belongs to a study of T-cell reconstitution after alpha-beta-depleted transplantation in children. The TCRbeta library was prepared with unique molecular identifiers. TCRdb recomputed calls from the PCR reads with MiXCR, one row per CDR3 protein. Among some 500,000 distinct CDR3 sequences listed, approximately 16% were seen once. The CDR3 covers 15 residues. Germline V gives CDR1 SGHRS, CDR2 YFSETQ. Trimming took 1 base from V and 4 from J; bases not matched to a gene: 5. Here the sequenced sample was PBMCs from the stem cell graft donor, taken from the stem cell graft. This TCR was sampled from a human donor who donated a stem cell graft to a child with acute lymphoblastic leukemia. The gene calls are TRBV5-1 and TRBJ2-1; 7 bases align to TRBD1. This chain's CDR3 is CASSLSGQSYNEQFF. As DNA, the CDR3 is TGCGCCAGCAGCTTGTCGGGACAGAGTTACAATGAGCAGTTCTTC.